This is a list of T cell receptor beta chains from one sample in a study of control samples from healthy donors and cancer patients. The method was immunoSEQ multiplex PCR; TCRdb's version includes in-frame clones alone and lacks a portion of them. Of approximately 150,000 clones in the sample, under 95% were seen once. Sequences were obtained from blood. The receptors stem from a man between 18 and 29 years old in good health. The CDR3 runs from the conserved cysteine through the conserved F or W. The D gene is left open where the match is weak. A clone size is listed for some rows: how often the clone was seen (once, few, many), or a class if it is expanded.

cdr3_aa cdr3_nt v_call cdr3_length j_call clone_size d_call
CASSLGLGYTF TGTGCCAGCAGCTTGGGTTTGGGCTACACCTTC TRBV5-6 11 TRBJ1-2 - -
CASSPPRVAGNTIYF TGTGCCAGCTCACCACCCAGGGTCGCTGGAAACACCATATATTTT TRBV18 15 TRBJ1-3 - -
CAWKEAVNEKLFF TGTGCCTGGAAGGAAGCTGTAAATGAAAAACTGTTTTTT TRBV30 13 TRBJ1-4 once -
CASSENRFYSNQPQHF TGTGCCAGCAGTGAAAACAGATTTTATAGCAATCAGCCCCAGCATTTT TRBV6-1 16 TRBJ1-5 - -
CAIRPGLANNEQFF TGTGCCATCAGACCGGGACTAGCAAACAATGAGCAGTTCTTC TRBV10-3 14 TRBJ2-1 - TRBD2
CATLGQANTEAFF TGTGCCACCCTGGGACAAGCGAACACTGAAGCTTTCTTT TRBV7-9 13 TRBJ1-1 - -
CASSGVWHSPLHF TGTGCCAGCAGTGGTGTTTGGCATTCACCCCTCCACTTT TRBV27 13 TRBJ1-6 - -
CASSEQGLTNEKLFF TGTGCCAGCAGCGAACAGGGACTAACTAATGAAAAACTGTTTTTT TRBV2 15 TRBJ1-4 - -
CASRGGASPDTQYF TGTGCCAGCCGCGGAGGGGCCTCTCCGGATACGCAGTATTTT TRBV2 14 TRBJ2-3 - -
CASSWIPPTQETQYF TGTGCCAGCAGTTGGATCCCGCCAACCCAAGAGACCCAGTACTTC TRBV27 15 TRBJ2-5 - -
CAWRMGQYGEKLFF TGTGCCTGGAGAATGGGACAGTATGGTGAAAAACTGTTTTTT TRBV30 14 TRBJ1-4 - TRBD1
CASSQGSNEQFF TGCGCCAGCAGCCAGGGTTCGAATGAGCAGTTCTTC TRBV4-1 12 TRBJ2-1 - -
CASSNRGSNQPQHF TGTGCCAGTAGTAACAGGGGAAGCAATCAGCCCCAGCATTTT TRBV19 14 TRBJ1-5 - TRBD1
CASSQFGAPAMNTEAFF TGTGCCAGCAGCCAGTTTGGTGCCCCAGCCATGAACACTGAAGCTTTCTTT TRBV4-2 17 TRBJ1-1 - -
CASSRGPGELFF TGTGCCAGCAGCAGGGGACCCGGGGAGCTGTTTTTT TRBV9 12 TRBJ2-2 - -
CASSQDREGETQYF TGTGCCAGCAGCCAGGACAGGGAAGGGGAGACCCAGTACTTC TRBV28 14 TRBJ2-5 - TRBD1
CASSYFIGGSEQFF TGTGCCAGCAGTTACTTCATCGGGGGTAGCGAGCAGTTCTTC TRBV6-5 14 TRBJ2-1 - -
CASSYSRAGPGNTIYF TGTGCCAGCAGTTACTCGAGGGCAGGTCCTGGAAACACCATATATTTT TRBV6-5 16 TRBJ1-3 - -
CASSLTTVGPSYEQYF TGTGCCAGCAGTTTGACGACAGTTGGGCCTTCCTACGAGCAGTACTTC TRBV27 16 TRBJ2-7 - -
CASSQGDRLTDTQYF TGCGCCAGCAGCCAAGGGGACAGGCTAACAGATACGCAGTATTTT TRBV4-3 15 TRBJ2-3 - TRBD1
CASSLARGLREQYF TGTGCCAGCAGCTTGGCCCGTGGACTCCGGGAGCAGTACTTC TRBV5-4 14 TRBJ2-7 once -
CASSSGGQETQYF TGTGCCAGCAGTTCCGGGGGACAAGAGACCCAGTACTTC TRBV12-3/TRBV12-4 13 TRBJ2-5 - -
CASSRVTDNSPLHF TGTGCCAGCAGTAGGGTAACCGATAATTCACCCCTCCACTTT TRBV28 14 TRBJ1-6 - -
CSVVGGVGGYGYTF TGCAGCGTTGTAGGGGGTGTGGGTGGCTATGGCTACACCTTC TRBV29-1 14 TRBJ1-2 once -
CASSMGNQPQHF TGTGCCAGTAGTATGGGTAATCAGCCCCAGCATTTT TRBV19 12 TRBJ1-5 - -
CASSQAKGTEAFF TGCGCCAGCAGCCAAGCCAAAGGCACTGAAGCTTTCTTT TRBV4-1 13 TRBJ1-1 - -
CASRLGLGLAIQETQYF TGTGCAAGTCGCTTAGGGTTGGGCCTAGCGATCCAAGAGACCCAGTACTTC TRBV12-2 17 TRBJ2-5 - -
CASSLEISAGPNEKLFF TGTGCCAGCAGCTTAGAGATTTCGGCAGGGCCCAATGAAAAACTGTTTTTT TRBV11-2 17 TRBJ1-4 - -
CASSPRLAGWDEQFF TGTGCCAGCAGCCCCCGACTAGCGGGATGGGATGAGCAGTTCTTC TRBV9 15 TRBJ2-1 - TRBD2
CASSLGAQLYGYTF TGTGCCAGCAGCTTAGGTGCCCAGCTCTATGGCTACACCTTC TRBV7-9 14 TRBJ1-2 - -
CATVGTSGLYNEQFF TGTGCCACCGTCGGGACTAGCGGCCTTTACAATGAGCAGTTCTTC TRBV19 15 TRBJ2-1 - TRBD2
CASSFKGQNNEQFF TGTGCCAGCAGTTTCAAAGGACAGAACAATGAGCAGTTCTTC TRBV7-2 14 TRBJ2-1 - -
CASSQTRSGLETQYF TGTGCCAGCAGCCAGACTCGTAGCGGCCTCGAGACCCAGTACTTC TRBV11-2 15 TRBJ2-5 - -
CASSWGRRFRGQETQYF TGTGCCAGCAGTTGGGGCCGAAGGTTTAGGGGCCAAGAGACCCAGTACTTC TRBV6-2/TRBV6-3 17 TRBJ2-5 once -
CASSSPGATEAFF TGTGCCAGCAGTTCACCCGGGGCGACCGAAGCTTTCTTT TRBV12-3/TRBV12-4 13 TRBJ1-1 - -
CASSLGRLNTEAFF TGTGCCAGCAGCTTAGGCAGACTGAACACTGAAGCTTTCTTT TRBV5-4 14 TRBJ1-1 - -
CASSAPLRDNNYGYTF TGTGCCAGCAGTGCCCCCCTCCGGGACAATAACTATGGCTACACCTTC TRBV28 16 TRBJ1-2 - -
CASSLRAVWRDSLLHF TGCGCCAGCAGCTTGCGGGCAGTCTGGCGGGATTCACTCCTCCACTTT TRBV5-1 16 TRBJ1-6 - -
CAWSVVLDPTEAFF TGTGCCTGGAGTGTGGTGTTGGACCCCACTGAAGCTTTCTTT TRBV30 14 TRBJ1-1 - -
CASSTRDGGGNYEQYF TGTGCCAGCAGTACAAGGGACGGCGGGGGGAACTACGAGCAGTACTTC TRBV7-8 16 TRBJ2-7 - TRBD2
CASSEFEEYYEQYF TGTGCCAGCAGTGAATTTGAGGAATACTACGAGCAGTACTTC TRBV25-1 14 TRBJ2-7 - -
CSVEEGTGVGGYTF TGCAGCGTTGAAGAAGGGACAGGGGTGGGAGGCTACACCTTC TRBV29-1 14 TRBJ1-2 - TRBD1
CASSAGGANTEAFF TGTGCCAGTAGTGCCGGGGGGGCGAACACTGAAGCTTTCTTT TRBV19 14 TRBJ1-1 - -
CASFLGLAGGNEQFF TGTGCCAGCTTTCTGGGGCTAGCGGGGGGTAATGAGCAGTTCTTC TRBV7-8 15 TRBJ2-1 - TRBD2
CASSPMGDTEAFF TGTGCCAGCAGCCCGATGGGGGACACTGAAGCTTTCTTT TRBV3-1/TRBV3-2 13 TRBJ1-1 few -
CASSQASGVTYEQYF TGTGCCAGCAGCCAAGCCTCAGGGGTAACCTACGAGCAGTACTTC TRBV4-2 15 TRBJ2-7 once -
CASIGLETKQFF TGTGCCAGCATTGGACTCGAAACTAAGCAGTTCTTC TRBV2 12 TRBJ2-1 - -
CASSPPGGKREETQYF TGTGCCAGCTCACCACCGGGGGGAAAACGAGAAGAGACCCAGTACTTC TRBV18 16 TRBJ2-5 - -
CASSLGDRPYNEQFF TGTGCCAGCAGCCTGGGGGACAGACCTTACAATGAGCAGTTCTTC TRBV7-6 15 TRBJ2-1 - TRBD1
CASSWSSGRAIDEQFF TGTGCCAGCAGCTGGAGTAGCGGGAGGGCGATCGATGAGCAGTTCTTC TRBV5-4 16 TRBJ2-1 - TRBD2